The present T cell receptor beta chain was sequenced within a study of blood T cell repertoires in COVID-19. About the study: Sites across the United States, Italy and Spain contributed samples from acute and convalescent COVID-19.

Germline values: CDR1 LGHNA, CDR2 YNFKEQ. Deletions cut 4 bases from V and 4 bases from J, with 19 bases between. The CDR3 consists of 16 residues. This clone occurred a few times. This table comes from immunoSEQ multiplex PCR, and its TCRdb copy is limited to in-frame clones, with some not included. Of 260,000 or so clones listed, 83% were seen once; the top ten hold about 3.9%. V usage is TRBV4-2 and J usage is TRBJ1-1, with D perhaps matching TRBD1 (5 bases). The clonotype was recovered from a woman between 40 and 50 years old who had been exposed to COVID-19. Material for sequencing was PBMCs or T cells enriched from blood (not recorded which). The CDR3 coding sequence is TGTGCCAGCAGCCCTGAAGTACGGGGGGGAGGCACTGAAGCTTTCTTT. Its translation: CASSPEVRGGGTEAFF.